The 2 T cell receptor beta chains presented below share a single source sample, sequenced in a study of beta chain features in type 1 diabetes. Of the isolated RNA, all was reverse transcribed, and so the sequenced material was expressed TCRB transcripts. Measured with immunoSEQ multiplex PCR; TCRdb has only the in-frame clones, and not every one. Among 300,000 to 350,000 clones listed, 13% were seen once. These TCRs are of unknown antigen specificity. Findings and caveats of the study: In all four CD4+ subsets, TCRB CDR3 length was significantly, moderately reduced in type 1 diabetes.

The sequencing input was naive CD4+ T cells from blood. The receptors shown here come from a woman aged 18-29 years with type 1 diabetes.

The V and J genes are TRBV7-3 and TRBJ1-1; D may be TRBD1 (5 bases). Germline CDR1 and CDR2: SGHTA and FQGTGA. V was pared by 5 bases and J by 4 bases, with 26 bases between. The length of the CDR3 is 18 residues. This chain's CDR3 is CASSRIPGLPGLSTEAFF. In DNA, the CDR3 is TGTGCCAGCAGCCGAATCCCGGGACTTCCTGGGTTGAGCACTGAAGCTTTCTTT. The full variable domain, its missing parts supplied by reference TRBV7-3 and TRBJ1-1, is GAGVSQTPSNKVTEKGKYVELRCDPISGHTALYWYRQSLGQGPEFLIYFQGTGAADDSGLPNDRFFAVRPEGSVSTLKIQRTERGDSAVYLCASSRIPGLPGLSTEAFFGQGTRLTVV.

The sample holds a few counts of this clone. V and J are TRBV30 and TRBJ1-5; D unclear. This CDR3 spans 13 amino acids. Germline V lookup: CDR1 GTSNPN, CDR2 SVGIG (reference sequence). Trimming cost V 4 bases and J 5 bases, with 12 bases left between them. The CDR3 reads CAWTEGPYQPQHF. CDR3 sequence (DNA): TGTGCCTGGACTGAGGGTCCCTATCAGCCCCAGCATTTT.